This TCR beta chain stems from a study of preoperative IRX-2 immunotherapy in early breast cancer. This CDR3 comprises 16 residues. Per the germline V gene, CDR1 is SGHTS and CDR2 is YDEGEE. V was pared by 3 bases and J by 2 bases, with 6 bases of the junction left unmatched. Using immunoSEQ multiplex PCR, the repertoire was profiled, and TCRdb retains in-frame clones only, with some absent. The table has roughly 62,000 clones, around 94% seen once. The treatment was: preoperative locoregional IRX-2 cytokine immunotherapy. Preoperative locoregional IRX-2 cytokine immunotherapy was tested in the phase Ib source study.

This clonotype was sampled from a human donor with breast cancer. Sampling was conducted from a patient treated with IRX-2 immunotherapy. The chain carries TRBV5-8 and TRBJ2-3; the match to TRBD2 covers 10 bases. In DNA, the CDR3 is TGTGCCAGCAGCTCCGGGACTAGCGCATTCACAGATACGCAGTATTTT. Translated: CASSSGTSAFTDTQYF.